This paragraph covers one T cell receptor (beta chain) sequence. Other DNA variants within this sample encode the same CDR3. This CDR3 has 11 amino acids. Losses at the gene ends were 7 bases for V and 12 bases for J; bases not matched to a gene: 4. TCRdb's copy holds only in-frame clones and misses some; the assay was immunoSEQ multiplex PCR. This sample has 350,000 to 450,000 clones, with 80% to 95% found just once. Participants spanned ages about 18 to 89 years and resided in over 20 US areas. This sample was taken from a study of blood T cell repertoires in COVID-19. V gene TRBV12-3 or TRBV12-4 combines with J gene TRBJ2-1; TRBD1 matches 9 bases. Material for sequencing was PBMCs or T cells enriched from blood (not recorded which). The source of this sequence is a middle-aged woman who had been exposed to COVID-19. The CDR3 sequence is CASTQGQGQFF. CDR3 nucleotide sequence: TGTGCCAGCACCCAGGGACAGGGGCAGTTCTTC.